The 21 T cell receptor beta chains below come from one sample, sequenced in a study of CD8 T cells in Susac syndrome. cDNA came from around 0.54 to 1 ug RNA primed by random hexamers. MiXCR, run by TCRdb on the immunoSEQ multiplex PCR reads, gives a single entry per CDR3 protein. This sample carries more than 150,000 distinct CDR3 sequences, roughly nine tenths of them seen once, and the ten largest clones take approximately 0.073%. Sample: CD4+ T cells from PBMCs. The receptor source for this set is a human donor in good health.

The chain couples TRBV12-3 or TRBV12-4 to TRBJ1-1; no clear D gene. Trimming stripped 0 bases from V and 2 bases from J, with 4 bases between. CDR3 length equals 13 residues. CDR3 DNA: TGTGCCAGCAGTTTAGCGATAAACACTGAAGCTTTCTTT. This translates into CASSLAINTEAFF.

V gene TRBV19 combines with J gene TRBJ2-3; D gene uncertain. V shed 8 bases and J shed 0 bases, with 15 bases lying between them. CDR1 and CDR2 from the germline V gene are LNHDA and SQIVND (reference sequence). This CDR3 contains 15 residues. CDR3 sequence reads: CASSPDGLSTDTQYF. The DNA of the CDR3 is TGTGCCAGTTCCCCGGACGGCCTTAGCACAGATACGCAGTATTTT.

The chain is built from TRBV6-2 or TRBV6-3 and TRBJ2-7, with D perhaps matching TRBD2 (6 bases). Trimming stripped 5 bases from V and 7 bases from J, with 27 bases between. Germline CDR1 is MNHEY and CDR2 is SVGEGT. The CDR3 is 17 amino acids. The CDR3 loop reads CASSPGSRGTWALEQYF. The CDR3 nucleotides read TGTGCCAGCAGTCCTGGTAGTCGGGGGACTTGGGCCTTGGAGCAGTACTTC.

This chain links TRBV29-1 with TRBJ1-5, with 9 bases lining up with TRBD1. Trimming cost V 6 bases and J 3 bases; bases outside gene matches: 6. In germline, CDR1 is SQVTM, CDR2 ANQGSEA. The CDR3 sequence is 14 residues long. The CDR3 sequence: CSVDRDRDNQPQHF. The CDR3 DNA reads as TGCAGCGTGGACCGGGACAGGGACAATCAGCCCCAGCATTTT. The full variable domain, in which reference TRBV29-1 and TRBJ1-5 provide the parts outside the CDR3, is SAVISQKPSRDICQRGTSLTIQCQVDSQVTMMFWYRQQPGQSLTLIATANQGSEATYESGFVIDKFPISRPNLTFSTLTVSNMSPEDSSIYLCSVDRDRDNQPQHFGDGTRLSIL.

The chain carries TRBV11-2 and TRBJ1-6; D might be TRBD1 (6 bases). Germline V gene data show CDR1 as SGHAT and CDR2 as FQNNGV. The CDR3 is 14 residues long. Trimming left V 1 base short and J 9 bases short, with 10 bases between. The CDR3 bases are TGTGCCAGCAGCTTAGGCCAGGGGCGTTCACCCCTCCACTTT. Its translation: CASSLGQGRSPLHF.

The chain is built from TRBV29-1 and TRBJ1-2; TRBD1 aligns across 8 bases. The V and J ends lost 7 bases and 0 bases, in that order; junction bases with no gene match: 4. The CDR3 has 13 residues. The germline CDR1 and CDR2 sequences are SQVTM and ANQGSEA. CDR3 coding DNA: TGCAGCGCCGCGGGACAGGCTAACTATGGCTACACCTTC. It encodes CSAAGQANYGYTF. Supplemented by reference TRBV29-1 and TRBJ1-2, the full variable domain reads SAVISQKPSRDICQRGTSLTIQCQVDSQVTMMFWYRQQPGQSLTLIATANQGSEATYESGFVIDKFPISRPNLTFSTLTVSNMSPEDSSIYLCSAAGQANYGYTFGSGTRLTVV.

V is TRBV18 and J is TRBJ2-7; D remains ambiguous. The CDR3 contains 14 residues. The germline V gene has CDR1 KGHSH and CDR2 LQKENI. Trimming stripped 2 bases from V and 6 bases from J, with 14 bases between. The CDR3 region is CASSPTPEWGEQYF. In nucleotides, the CDR3 is TGTGCCAGCTCACCAACGCCGGAATGGGGCGAGCAGTACTTC.

The chain joins TRBV28 to TRBJ2-7, with D hard to call. The germline gives CDR1 MDHEN, CDR2 SYDVKM. The CDR3 runs to 14 residues. Trimming shortened V by 3 bases and J by 3 bases, and 12 bases separated the two germline ends. CDR3 region: CASSFWEKGYEQYF. CDR3 bases: TGTGCCAGCAGTTTCTGGGAAAAAGGCTACGAGCAGTACTTC.

The CDR3 bases are TGTGCCAGCAGTCCTAGTGGGACGGGGTATGGATACGAGCAGTACTTC. Its translation is CASSPSGTGYGYEQYF. The chain employs TRBV28 and TRBJ2-7; the D gene could be TRBD1 or TRBD2 (5 bases each). V was trimmed by 5 bases and J by 4 bases, leaving 21 bases between them. The CDR3 sequence is 16 residues long. CDR1 and CDR2 from the germline V gene are MDHEN and SYDVKM.

The chain links TRBV7-8 to TRBJ2-7, with D perhaps matching TRBD2 (5 bases). V lost 5 bases, J lost 2 bases, and 13 bases lay in between. The CDR3 loop spans 14 amino acids. The germline V gene has CDR1 SGHVS and CDR2 FQNEAQ. This CDR3 is CASSRGIGTYEQYF. CDR3 DNA sequence: TGTGCCAGCAGCCGAGGGATTGGAACCTACGAGCAGTACTTC.

The chain has TRBV29-1 and TRBJ2-7; the match to TRBD2 covers 7 bases. The CDR3 sequence is 14 residues long. Trimming at V came to 7 bases and at J to 7 bases, leaving 16 bases not matched to a gene. Germline CDR1 reads SQVTM; CDR2 reads ANQGSEA. As DNA, the CDR3 is TGCAGCGCCGCGGGGACTACCGGGCGGGGAGAGCAGTACTTC. It codes for CSAAGTTGRGEQYF.

The gene calls are TRBV6-5 and TRBJ1-1, with no clear D. V dropped 2 bases and J dropped 1 base, with 8 bases sitting between them. CDR1 and CDR2 (germline): MNHEY, SVGAGI. The CDR3 totals 14 residues. The CDR3 nucleotides are TGTGCCAGCAGTTACGGGGTTTGGAACACTGAAGCTTTCTTT. Amino acids: CASSYGVWNTEAFF.

This clonotype showed up just once. The rearrangement joins TRBV20-1 to TRBJ1-1; the match to TRBD1 covers 9 bases. This CDR3 has 14 residues. Germline lookup yields CDR1 DFQATT and CDR2 SNEGSKA (reference sequence). The V segment lost 0 bases and the J segment 1 base; nucleotides outside the gene matches: 0. CDR3 residues: CSARETGGNTEAFF. CDR3 nucleotide sequence: TGCAGTGCTAGAGAGACAGGGGGGAACACTGAAGCTTTCTTT.

V usage is TRBV19 and J usage is TRBJ2-1; 7 bases are shared with TRBD2. CDR3 length equals 16 residues. Germline V lookup: CDR1 LNHDA, CDR2 SQIVND (reference sequence). V shed 5 bases and J 7 bases; nucleotides not matched to a gene: 14. The CDR3 region is CASSSAGRAGRNEQFF. CDR3 in DNA: TGTGCCAGTAGTTCAGCAGGTAGAGCGGGACGGAATGAGCAGTTCTTC.

The chain uses TRBV6-6 and TRBJ2-7, with 7 nucleotides matching TRBD1. V lost 0 bases, J lost 3 bases, and 5 bases stayed unmatched. The germline gives CDR1 MNHNY, CDR2 SVGAGI (reference sequence). The CDR3 extends over 15 amino acids. The CDR3 sequence is CASSYSNRGDYEQYF. CDR3 coding DNA: TGTGCCAGCAGTTACTCGAACAGGGGTGACTACGAGCAGTACTTC.

The genes are TRBV7-9 and TRBJ2-7; TRBD1 aligns across 9 bases. CDR3 length equals 15 residues. Germline V gene lookup returns CDR1 SEHNR and CDR2 FQNEAQ (reference sequence). Losses at the gene ends were 7 bases for V and 4 bases for J; bases not matched to a gene: 11. The CDR3 DNA sequence: TGTGCCAGCAACCTCGCGGACAGGGGCACTTACGAGCAGTACTTC. Translating it yields CASNLADRGTYEQYF.

The V call is TRBV13, the J call TRBJ1-2; TRBD1 matches 7 bases. The CDR3 covers 13 residues. Germline assignment: CDR1 PRHDT and CDR2 FYEKMQ (reference sequence). Unmatched junction bases numbered 3, after V lost 5 bases and J lost 3 bases. CDR3 region: CASSRQGDYGYTF. Written as DNA, the CDR3 is TGTGCCAGCAGCCGACAGGGAGACTATGGCTACACCTTC.

The gene calls are TRBV20-1 and TRBJ2-2; 14 bases are a match to TRBD2. Per germline, CDR1 DFQATT and CDR2 SNEGSKA (reference sequence). The CDR3 extends over 16 amino acids. The V gene end was trimmed by 5 bases and the J gene end by 7 bases; junction bases not matched to a gene: 9. As DNA, the CDR3 is TGCAGTGCTCCCCAGACTAGCGGGGGGGCTGGCGGGGAGCTGTTTTTT. Translating it yields CSAPQTSGGAGGELFF.

V gene TRBV18 combines with J gene TRBJ2-3; D is unresolved. The CDR3 has 14 residues. The ends were cut back, 2 bases at V and 4 bases at J, with 10 bases in the middle. Germline CDR1 reads KGHSH; CDR2 reads LQKENI. In DNA, the CDR3 is TGTGCCAGCTCACCATCAAGAACGGCAGATACGCAGTATTTT. Protein product: CASSPSRTADTQYF.

This chain links TRBV20-1 with TRBJ2-2; 7 bases agree with TRBD1. Germline CDR1 is DFQATT and CDR2 is SNEGSKA (reference sequence). This CDR3 region has 13 residues. After removal of 6 bases from V and 7 bases from J, the junction contained 8 bases not matched to a gene. The CDR3 coding sequence is TGCAGTGCCACCGGGACAGTCGACGGGGAGCTGTTTTTT. It is translated as CSATGTVDGELFF.

This sequence joins TRBV20-1 and TRBJ1-1; no firm D call. Germline CDR1 and CDR2: DFQATT and SNEGSKA (reference sequence). Trimming cost V 0 bases and J 6 bases, with 17 bases left between them. The CDR3 has 15 residues. CDR3 bases: TGCAGTGCTAGAGATTTCAGCCCCGGTCGGGCTGAAGCTTTCTTT. Translated, it gives CSARDFSPGRAEAFF.